These 15 T cell receptor beta chains came from one sample sequenced in a study of Ad26.COV2.S vaccination and SARS-CoV-2 variants. The protocol was immunoSEQ multiplex PCR, while the TCRdb copy is restricted to in-frame clones and leaves out a portion. The sample shows 410,000 or so clones, 75% to 95% of them seen only once. Noted treatment: some 20 received Ad26.COV2.S at low or high dose, single or two shots; a few received placebo; per-sample allocation not given. It was on day 63 after the first vaccine or placebo injection that samples were taken. This specimen consisted of peripheral blood, obtained in a trial of Ad26.COV2.S vaccine versus placebo. Every receptor here comes from a person aged 18 to 65 who received the Ad26.COV2.S COVID-19 vaccine or a placebo.

V is TRBV27 and J is TRBJ1-5; 8 positions agree with TRBD1. V lost 6 bases and J lost 3; bases outside the gene matches: 16. The germline V gene has CDR1 MNHEY and CDR2 SMNVEV (reference sequence). The CDR3 is 18 amino acids. In DNA form, the CDR3 reads TGTGCCAGCAGCGAGACGGGTTACGGACAGGGCCTCAATCAGCCCCAGCATTTT. This sequence encodes CASSETGYGQGLNQPQHF.

This rearrangement joins TRBV27 to TRBJ2-1, with D possibly matching TRBD1 (6 bases). The V gene's germline CDR1 is MNHEY and CDR2 SMNVEV (reference sequence). CDR3 length equals 14 residues. With 9 bases removed from V and 1 base from J, the gap between germline ends came to 13 bases. This chain's CDR3 is CARSQGRSYNEQFF. The CDR3 DNA reads as TGTGCCAGAAGTCAGGGGCGTTCCTACAATGAGCAGTTCTTC.

V usage is TRBV5-1 and J usage is TRBJ1-1, with D possibly TRBD1 on 6 matching bases. The CDR3 has 17 residues. The ends were cut back, 0 bases at V and 0 bases at J, with 15 bases in the middle. Germline assignment: CDR1 SGHRS and CDR2 YFSETQ. CDR3 amino acids: CASSLARGRPMNTEAFF. CDR3 DNA sequence: TGCGCCAGCAGCTTGGCCAGGGGACGGCCCATGAACACTGAAGCTTTCTTT.

For this clone: The sample has other DNA sequences that encode this CDR3 too. The chain uses TRBV28 and TRBJ1-1; D perhaps matches TRBD1 (6 bases). Germline CDR1 reads MDHEN; CDR2 reads SYDVKM. CDR3 length: 13 residues. Trimming removed 6 bases at V and 4 bases at J, with 12 bases between. CDR3 region: CASSLQGPTEAFF. For the CDR3, the DNA is TGTGCCAGCAGCCTACAGGGTCCCACTGAAGCTTTCTTT.

J is TRBJ1-2 and V is TRBV6-2 or TRBV6-3; no firm D call. Germline values: CDR1 MNHEY, CDR2 SVGEGT. With 2 bases removed from V and 8 bases from J, the gap between germline ends came to 9 bases. The CDR3 is made up of 12 amino acids. CDR3 sequence reads: CASSYPTPGYTF. Written as DNA, the CDR3 is TGTGCCAGCAGTTACCCGACACCGGGCTACACCTTC.

The chain combines TRBV11-3 with TRBJ2-7, with D unclear. Between the trimmed V and J ends, which lost 6 bases and 4 bases, there was a span of 10 bases. The CDR3 consists of 12 residues. Germline V gene lookup returns CDR1 SGHNT and CDR2 YENEEA. CDR3 nucleotide sequence: TGTGCCAGCAGGACACTTGAGTACGAGCAGTACTTC. It codes for CASRTLEYEQYF.

The V call is TRBV7-6, the J call TRBJ2-5; D not resolved. Trimming left V 1 base short and J 4 bases short, with 1 base between. The length of the CDR3 is 11 residues. Germline V gene data show CDR1 as SGHVS and CDR2 as FNYEAQ. The CDR3 spells CASSLVETQYF. As DNA, the CDR3 is TGTGCCAGCAGCTTAGTAGAGACCCAGTACTTC. The entire variable domain, with the rest obtained from reference TRBV7-6 and TRBJ2-5, is as follows: GAGVSQSPRYKVTKRGQDVALRCDPISGHVSLYWYRQALGQGPEFLTYFNYEAQQDKSGLPNDRFSAERPEGSISTLTIQRTEQRDSAMYRCASSLVETQYFGPGTRLLVL.

V is TRBV30 and J is TRBJ2-7; 7 nucleotides match TRBD2. The J segment lost 6 bases and the V segment lost 5 bases, leaving 13 bases of the junction unmatched. This CDR3 has 14 amino acids. The germline CDR1 and CDR2 sequences are GTSNPN and SVGIG (reference sequence). CDR3 nucleotides: TGTGCCTGGCGTAGCAACGGAGCGGGAAGCGAGCAGTACTTC. This sequence encodes CAWRSNGAGSEQYF. The whole variable domain, filled in from reference TRBV30 and TRBJ2-7, reads SQTIHQWPATLVQPVGSPLSLECTVEGTSNPNLYWYRQAAGRGLQLLFYSVGIGQISSEVPQNLSASRPQDRQFILSSKKLLLSDSGFYLCAWRSNGAGSEQYFGPGTRLTVT.

About this clone itself: At the DNA level, this CDR3 is encoded by other sequences in the same sample as well. The V call is TRBV9, the J call TRBJ1-3, with unresolved D. V was trimmed by 0 bases and J by 8 bases, leaving 3 bases between them. Germline V gives CDR1 SGDLS, CDR2 YYNGEE. This CDR3 comprises 11 residues. CDR3 region: CASSVGDTIYF. In DNA, the CDR3 is TGTGCCAGCAGCGTAGGTGACACCATATATTTT.

V usage is TRBV6-5 and J usage is TRBJ2-7, with D possibly TRBD1 on 7 matching bases. This CDR3 has 14 residues. Germline V gene data show CDR1 as MNHEY and CDR2 as SVGAGI. V lost 7 bases and J lost 3, with 16 bases in between. The CDR3 sequence is CASKQGWGDYEQYF. The CDR3 DNA reads as TGTGCCAGCAAACAGGGGTGGGGGGACTACGAGCAGTACTTC.

V and J are TRBV28 and TRBJ2-7; D call uncertain. Trimming pared 4 bases from V and 3 bases from J, leaving 10 bases between. Germline V gene sequence: CDR1 MDHEN, CDR2 SYDVKM. There are 13 residues in the CDR3. The CDR3 sequence: CASSSRPLYEQYF. DNA of the CDR3: TGTGCCAGCAGTTCACGCCCTCTCTACGAGCAGTACTTC.

The chain has TRBV29-1 and TRBJ2-2, with TRBD1 as a possible D gene (6 bases). The CDR3 covers 13 residues. Trimming left V 6 bases short and J 0 bases short, with 8 bases between. Germline V lookup: CDR1 SQVTM, CDR2 ANQGSEA. Here the CDR3 DNA reads TGCAGCGTCGGGACACCGAACACCGGGGAGCTGTTTTTT. This translates into CSVGTPNTGELFF.

The genes are TRBV28 and TRBJ1-2; TRBD1 might be the D (5 bases). V was trimmed by 7 bases and J by 4 bases, leaving 10 bases between them. CDR1 and CDR2 (germline): MDHEN, SYDVKM. The CDR3 runs 12 residues. CDR3 nucleotide sequence: TGTGCCAGCACTGGGACGGTCTATGGCTACACCTTC. Translation gives CASTGTVYGYTF.

This sequence joins TRBV9 and TRBJ2-1; 12 positions agree with TRBD2. J lost 3 bases, V lost 0 bases, and 1 base had no gene match. Germline loops: CDR1 SGDLS, CDR2 YYNGEE. This CDR3 region has 16 residues. The DNA for the CDR3 is TGTGCCAGCAGCGTAGGGGGACTAGCGGGCTACAATGAGCAGTTCTTC. It is translated as CASSVGGLAGYNEQFF.

In this sample, this clone turned up once. CDR3 coding DNA: TGTGCCACCTCCGGGACAGTAATCTACGAGCAGTACTTC. Translation gives CATSGTVIYEQYF. The chain recombines TRBV6-6 with TRBJ2-7, with 7 bases lining up with TRBD1. Germline V gene sequence: CDR1 MNHNY, CDR2 SVGAGI (reference sequence). J lost 3 bases, V lost 10 bases, and 9 bases had no gene match. The CDR3 loop spans 13 amino acids.